A selection of T cell receptor beta chains follows, all from one sample in a study of T-cell reconstitution after alpha-beta-depleted transplantation in children. TCRdb recomputed calls from the PCR reads with MiXCR, one row per CDR3 protein. The top ten hold about 5% of the sample, which has about 250,000 distinct CDR3 sequences, around 25% seen once. The sequencing used PBMCs, mostly from graft donor cells, collected 360 days after TCRalphabeta/CD19-depleted stem cell transplant. These receptors originate from a female patient aged 2 to 10 who had a stem cell transplant for congenital amegakaryocytic thrombocytopenia, so the T cells may come from the graft donor. Both conserved end residues are part of each CDR3.

CDR3aa,v_gene,j_gene
CSARRGDEQFF,TRBV20-1,TRBJ2-1
CSAPRGNTEAFF,TRBV20-1,TRBJ1-1
CASSLSAGAGTDTQYF,TRBV12-3/TRBV12-4,TRBJ2-3
CASSQEPRGGEYGYTF,TRBV4-3,TRBJ1-2
CASSLFADYNEQFF,TRBV7-7,TRBJ2-1
CAISPGVDYEQYF,TRBV10-3,TRBJ2-7
CASSPSTGRDGYTF,TRBV12-3/TRBV12-4,TRBJ1-2
CSASRRQGLNQPQHF,TRBV20-1,TRBJ1-5
CASSLLGGETQYF,TRBV28,TRBJ2-5
CASSFGLAADTGELFF,TRBV5-6,TRBJ2-2
CSATSAILREGEQFF,TRBV20-1,TRBJ2-1